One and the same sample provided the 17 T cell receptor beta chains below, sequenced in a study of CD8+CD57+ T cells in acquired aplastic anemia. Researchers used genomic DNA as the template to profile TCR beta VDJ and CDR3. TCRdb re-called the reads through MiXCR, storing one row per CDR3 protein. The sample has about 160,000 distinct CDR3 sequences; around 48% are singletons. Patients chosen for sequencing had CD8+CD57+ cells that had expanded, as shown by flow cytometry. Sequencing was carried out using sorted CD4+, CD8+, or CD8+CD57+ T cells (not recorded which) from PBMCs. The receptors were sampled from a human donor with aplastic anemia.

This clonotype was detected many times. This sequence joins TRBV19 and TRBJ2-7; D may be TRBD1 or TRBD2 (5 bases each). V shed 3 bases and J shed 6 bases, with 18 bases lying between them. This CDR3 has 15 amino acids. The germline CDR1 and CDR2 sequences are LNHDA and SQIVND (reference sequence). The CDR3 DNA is TGTGCCAGTAGTATCGCAGGGACGCCTCGGGCCGAGCAGTACTTC. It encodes CASSIAGTPRAEQYF.

For the CDR3, the DNA is TGTGCCACCAGTGCCCAGACAGGGGCCTACAATGAGCAGTTCTTC. Protein product: CATSAQTGAYNEQFF. The rearrangement uses TRBV15 and TRBJ2-1; TRBD1 aligns across 8 bases. The CDR3 contains 15 residues. The V gene's germline CDR1 is LNHNV and CDR2 YYDKDF (reference sequence). The ends lost 6 bases at V and 2 bases at J; junction bases unmatched: 6.

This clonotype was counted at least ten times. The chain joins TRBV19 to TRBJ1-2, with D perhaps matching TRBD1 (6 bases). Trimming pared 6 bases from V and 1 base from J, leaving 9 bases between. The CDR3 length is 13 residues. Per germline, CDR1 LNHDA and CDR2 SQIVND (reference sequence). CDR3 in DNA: TGTGCCAGTAGGCAAGGGGGTAACTATGGCTACACCTTC. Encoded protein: CASRQGGNYGYTF.

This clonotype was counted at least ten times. The CDR3 is CASSLPGQMNTEAFF. CDR3 nucleotide sequence: TGTGCCAGCAGCCTTCCGGGACAGATGAACACTGAAGCTTTCTTT. The chain carries TRBV25-1 and TRBJ1-1; TRBD1 aligns across 7 bases. Germline loops: CDR1 MGHDK, CDR2 SYGVNS. This CDR3 region has 15 residues. The junction had 7 bases not matched to a gene; V was cut back by 6 bases and J by 0 bases.

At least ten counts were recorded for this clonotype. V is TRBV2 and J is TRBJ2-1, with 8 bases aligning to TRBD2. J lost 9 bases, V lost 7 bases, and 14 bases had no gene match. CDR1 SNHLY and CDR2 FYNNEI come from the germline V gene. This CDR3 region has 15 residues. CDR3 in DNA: TGTGCCAGCATTCCGGAGCTAACGGGAGGGGGTGAGCAGTTCTTC. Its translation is CASIPELTGGGEQFF.

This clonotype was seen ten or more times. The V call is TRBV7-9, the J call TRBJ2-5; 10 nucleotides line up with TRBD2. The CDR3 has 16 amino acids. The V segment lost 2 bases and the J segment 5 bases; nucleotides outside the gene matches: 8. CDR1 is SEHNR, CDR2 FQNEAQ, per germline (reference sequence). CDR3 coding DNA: TGTGCCAGCAGCTTACCTCTCCTAGCGGGAGTCGAGACCCAGTACTTC. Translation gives CASSLPLLAGVETQYF.

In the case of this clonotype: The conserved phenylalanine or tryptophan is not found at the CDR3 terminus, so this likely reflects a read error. The CDR3 nucleotides are TGTGCCAGCAGTTTAAGGGAGTCAGAGACCCAGTACCTC. It is translated as CASSLRESETQYL. The chain links TRBV7-3 to TRBJ2-5; D might be TRBD2 (5 bases). Germline V CDR1 and CDR2: SGHTA, FQGTGA. The CDR3 has 13 amino acids.

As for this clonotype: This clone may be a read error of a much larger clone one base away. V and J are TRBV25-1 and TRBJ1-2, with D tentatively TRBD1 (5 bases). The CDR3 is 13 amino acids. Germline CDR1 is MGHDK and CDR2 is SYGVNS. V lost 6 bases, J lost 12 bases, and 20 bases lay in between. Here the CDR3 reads CASRSPGGERHTF. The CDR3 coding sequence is TGTGCCAGCAGATCCCCCGGAGGGGAGCGGCACACCTTC.

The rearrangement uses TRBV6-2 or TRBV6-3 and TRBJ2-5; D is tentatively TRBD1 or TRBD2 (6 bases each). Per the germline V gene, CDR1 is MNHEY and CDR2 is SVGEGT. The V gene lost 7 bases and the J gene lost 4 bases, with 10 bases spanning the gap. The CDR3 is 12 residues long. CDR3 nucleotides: TGTGCCAGCAAGGAGGGGGGAGAGACCCAGTACTTC. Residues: CASKEGGETQYF.

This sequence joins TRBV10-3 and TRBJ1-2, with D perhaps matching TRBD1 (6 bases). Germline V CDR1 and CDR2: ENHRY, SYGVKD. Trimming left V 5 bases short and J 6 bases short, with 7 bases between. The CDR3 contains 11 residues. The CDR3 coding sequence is TGTGCCATCAGTCGGACAGATGGCTACACCTTC. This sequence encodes CAISRTDGYTF.

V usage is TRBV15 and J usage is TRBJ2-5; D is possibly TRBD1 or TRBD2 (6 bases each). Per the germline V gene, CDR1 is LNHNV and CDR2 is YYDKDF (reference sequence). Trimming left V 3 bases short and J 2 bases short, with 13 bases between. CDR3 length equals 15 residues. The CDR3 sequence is CATSSHKGGQETQYF. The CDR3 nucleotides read TGTGCCACCAGCAGCCACAAGGGGGGACAAGAGACCCAGTACTTC.

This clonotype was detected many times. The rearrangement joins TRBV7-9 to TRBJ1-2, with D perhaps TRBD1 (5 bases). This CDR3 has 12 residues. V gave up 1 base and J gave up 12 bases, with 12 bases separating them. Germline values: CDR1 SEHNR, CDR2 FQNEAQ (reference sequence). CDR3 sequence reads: CASSLESGGHTF. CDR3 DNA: TGTGCCAGCAGCTTAGAAAGTGGGGGTCACACCTTC.

CDR3 sequence reads: CASRDSQGRGNQPQHF. DNA of the CDR3: TGCGCCAGCAGAGACTCACAGGGTAGGGGCAATCAGCCCCAGCATTTT. V and J are TRBV10-2 and TRBJ1-5; tentatively, D is TRBD1 (6 bases). Trimming took 6 bases from V and 2 from J, leaving 17 bases between them. The CDR3 spans 16 residues. The germline V gene encodes CDR1 WSHSY and CDR2 SAAADI.

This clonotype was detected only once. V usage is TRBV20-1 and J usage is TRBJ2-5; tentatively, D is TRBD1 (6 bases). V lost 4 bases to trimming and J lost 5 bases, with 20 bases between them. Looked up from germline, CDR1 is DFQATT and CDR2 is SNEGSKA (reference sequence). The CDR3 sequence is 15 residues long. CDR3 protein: CSANRLAGAQETQYF. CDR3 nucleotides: TGCAGTGCTAACCGCCTGGCAGGGGCGCAGGAGACCCAGTACTTC.

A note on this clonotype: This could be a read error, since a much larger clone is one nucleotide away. In DNA, the CDR3 is TGTGCCAGCAGCCAAGTTAGGGGACAGAATGGCTACACCTTC. It codes for CASSQVRGQNGYTF. The genes are TRBV3-1 and TRBJ1-2; TRBD1 matches at 7 bases. This CDR3 is 14 amino acids long. Trimming removed 1 base from V and 6 bases from J; junction bases left unmatched: 5. Germline values: CDR1 LGHDT, CDR2 YNNKEL (reference sequence).

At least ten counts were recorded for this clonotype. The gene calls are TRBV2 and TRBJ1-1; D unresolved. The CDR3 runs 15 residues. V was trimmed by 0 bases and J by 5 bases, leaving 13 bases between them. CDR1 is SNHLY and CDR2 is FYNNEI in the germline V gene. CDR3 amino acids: CASSEAAAGKTEAFF. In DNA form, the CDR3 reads TGTGCCAGCAGTGAAGCAGCGGCGGGAAAAACTGAAGCTTTCTTT. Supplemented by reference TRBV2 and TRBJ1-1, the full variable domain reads EPEVTQTPSHQVTQMGQEVILRCVPISNHLYFYWYRQILGQKVEFLVSFYNNEISEKSEIFDDQFSVERPDGSNFTLKIRSTKLEDSAMYFCASSEAAAGKTEAFFGQGTRLTVV.

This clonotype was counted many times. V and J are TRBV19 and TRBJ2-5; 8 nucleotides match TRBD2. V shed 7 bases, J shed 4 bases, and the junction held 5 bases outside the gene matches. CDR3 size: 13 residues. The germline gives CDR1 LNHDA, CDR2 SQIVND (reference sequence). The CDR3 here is CASNPAGVETQYF. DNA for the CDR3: TGTGCCAGTAATCCAGCGGGAGTAGAGACCCAGTACTTC. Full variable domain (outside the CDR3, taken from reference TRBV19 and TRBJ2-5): DGGITQSPKYLFRKEGQNVTLSCEQNLNHDAMYWYRQDPGQGLRLIYYSQIVNDFQKGDIAEGYSVSREKKESFPLTVTSAQKNPTAFYLCASNPAGVETQYFGPGTRLLVL.